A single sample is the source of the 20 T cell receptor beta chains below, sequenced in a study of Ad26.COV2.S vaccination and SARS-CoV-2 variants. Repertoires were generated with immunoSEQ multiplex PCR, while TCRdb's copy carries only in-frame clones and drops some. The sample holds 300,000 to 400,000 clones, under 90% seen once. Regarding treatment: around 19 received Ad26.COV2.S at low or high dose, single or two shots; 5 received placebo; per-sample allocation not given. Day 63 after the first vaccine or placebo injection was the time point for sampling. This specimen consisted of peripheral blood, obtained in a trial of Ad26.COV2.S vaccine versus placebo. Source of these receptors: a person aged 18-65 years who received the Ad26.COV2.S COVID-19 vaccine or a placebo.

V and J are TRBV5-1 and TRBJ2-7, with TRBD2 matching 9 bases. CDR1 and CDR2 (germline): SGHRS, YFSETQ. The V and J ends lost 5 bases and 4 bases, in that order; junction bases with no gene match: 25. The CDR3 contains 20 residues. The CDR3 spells CASRSPRSGRPVPFPYEQYV. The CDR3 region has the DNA TGCGCCAGCAGGTCTCCGAGAAGCGGGAGGCCCGTCCCATTTCCATACGAGCAGTACGTC.

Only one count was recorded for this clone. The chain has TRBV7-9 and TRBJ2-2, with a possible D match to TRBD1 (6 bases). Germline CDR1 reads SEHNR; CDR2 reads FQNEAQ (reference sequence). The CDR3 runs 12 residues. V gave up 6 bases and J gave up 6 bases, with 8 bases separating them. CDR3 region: CASRTGPGELFF. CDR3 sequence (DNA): TGTGCCAGCAGGACAGGTCCCGGGGAGCTGTTTTTT.

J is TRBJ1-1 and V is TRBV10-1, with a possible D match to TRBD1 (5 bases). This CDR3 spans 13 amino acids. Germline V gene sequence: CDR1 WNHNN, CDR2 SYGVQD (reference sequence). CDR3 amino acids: CDQTGPRRRVAFF. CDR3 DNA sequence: TGCGACCAAACAGGACCACGGCGGAGGGTTGCTTTCTTT.

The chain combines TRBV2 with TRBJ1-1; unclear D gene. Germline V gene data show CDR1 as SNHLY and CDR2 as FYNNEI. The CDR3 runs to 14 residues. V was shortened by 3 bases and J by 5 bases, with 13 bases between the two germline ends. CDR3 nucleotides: TGTGCCAGCAGTGACCAAGGGTTGATAACTGAAGCTTTCTTT. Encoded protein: CASSDQGLITEAFF.

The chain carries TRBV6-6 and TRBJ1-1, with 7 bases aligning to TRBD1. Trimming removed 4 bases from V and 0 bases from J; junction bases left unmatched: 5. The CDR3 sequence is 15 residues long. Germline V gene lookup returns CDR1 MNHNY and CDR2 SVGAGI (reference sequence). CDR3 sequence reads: CASSFTGDMNTEAFF. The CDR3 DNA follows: TGTGCCAGCAGTTTTACAGGGGACATGAACACTGAAGCTTTCTTT.

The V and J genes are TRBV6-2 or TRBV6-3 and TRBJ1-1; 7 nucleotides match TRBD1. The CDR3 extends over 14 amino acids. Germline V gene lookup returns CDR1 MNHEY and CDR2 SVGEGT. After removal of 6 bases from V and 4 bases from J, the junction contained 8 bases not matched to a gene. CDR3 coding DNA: TGTGCCAGCAGCGCTCAGGGGGTTAGCACTGAAGCTTTCTTT. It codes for CASSAQGVSTEAFF.

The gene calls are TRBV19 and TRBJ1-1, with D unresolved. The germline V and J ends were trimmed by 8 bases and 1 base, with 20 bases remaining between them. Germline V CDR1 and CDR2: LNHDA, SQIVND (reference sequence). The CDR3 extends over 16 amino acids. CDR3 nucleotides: TGTGCCAGTGGGGAGGGTGGTTTATTATCGAACACTGAAGCTTTCTTT. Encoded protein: CASGEGGLLSNTEAFF.

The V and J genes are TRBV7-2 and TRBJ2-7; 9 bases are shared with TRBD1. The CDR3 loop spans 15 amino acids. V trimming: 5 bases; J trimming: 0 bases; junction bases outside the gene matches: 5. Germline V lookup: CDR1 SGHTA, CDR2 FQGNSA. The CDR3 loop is CASSGQGRNSYEQYF. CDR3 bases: TGTGCCAGCAGCGGACAGGGGCGAAACTCCTACGAGCAGTACTTC.

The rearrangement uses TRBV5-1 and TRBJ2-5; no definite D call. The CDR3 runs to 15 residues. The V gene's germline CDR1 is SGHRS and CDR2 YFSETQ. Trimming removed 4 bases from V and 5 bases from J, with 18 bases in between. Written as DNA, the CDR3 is TGCGCCAGCAGCCCCTGGTACACGTGGGCGGAGACCCAGTACTTC. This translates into CASSPWYTWAETQYF.

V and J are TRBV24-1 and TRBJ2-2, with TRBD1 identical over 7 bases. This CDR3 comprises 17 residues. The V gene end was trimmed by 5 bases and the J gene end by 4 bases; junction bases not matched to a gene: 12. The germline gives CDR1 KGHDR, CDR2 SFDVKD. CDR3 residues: CATSATRETGSTGELFF. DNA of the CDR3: TGTGCCACCAGTGCAACCAGGGAGACAGGGAGCACCGGGGAGCTGTTTTTT.

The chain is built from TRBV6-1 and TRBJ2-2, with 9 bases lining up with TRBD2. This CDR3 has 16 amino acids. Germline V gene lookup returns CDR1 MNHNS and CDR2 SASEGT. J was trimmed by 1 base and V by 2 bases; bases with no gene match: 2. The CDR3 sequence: CASSELAGRNTGELFF. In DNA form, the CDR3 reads TGTGCCAGCAGTGAACTAGCGGGACGGAACACCGGGGAGCTGTTTTTT.

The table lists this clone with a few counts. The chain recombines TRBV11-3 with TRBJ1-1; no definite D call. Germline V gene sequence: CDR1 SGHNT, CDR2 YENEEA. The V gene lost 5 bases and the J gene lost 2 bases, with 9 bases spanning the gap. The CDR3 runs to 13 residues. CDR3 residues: CASSARENTEAFF. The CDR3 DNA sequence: TGTGCCAGCAGCGCGCGGGAAAACACTGAAGCTTTCTTT.

The CDR3 protein is CASSPIGYEQYF. CDR3 bases: TGTGCCAGCAGTCCCATTGGGTACGAGCAGTACTTC. The rearrangement uses TRBV12-3 or TRBV12-4 and TRBJ2-7; D unclear. The CDR3 totals 12 residues. The germline V and J ends were trimmed by 5 bases and 4 bases, with 9 bases remaining between them.

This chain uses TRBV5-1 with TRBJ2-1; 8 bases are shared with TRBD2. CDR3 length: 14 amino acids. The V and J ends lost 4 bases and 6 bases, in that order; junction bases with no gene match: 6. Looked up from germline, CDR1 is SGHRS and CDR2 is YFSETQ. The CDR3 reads CASSPGTRRNEQFF. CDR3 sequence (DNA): TGCGCCAGCAGCCCCGGGACTAGACGCAATGAGCAGTTCTTC.

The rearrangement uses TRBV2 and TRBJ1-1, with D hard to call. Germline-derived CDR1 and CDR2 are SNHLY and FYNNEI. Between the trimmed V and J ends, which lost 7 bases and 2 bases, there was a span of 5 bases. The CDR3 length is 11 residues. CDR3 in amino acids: CASKQNTEAFF. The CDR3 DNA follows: TGTGCCAGCAAGCAAAACACTGAAGCTTTCTTT.

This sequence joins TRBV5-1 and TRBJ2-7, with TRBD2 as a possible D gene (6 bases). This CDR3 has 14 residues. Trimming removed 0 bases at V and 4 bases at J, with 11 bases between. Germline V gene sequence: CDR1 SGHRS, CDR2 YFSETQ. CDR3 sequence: CASSLVLGGYEQYF. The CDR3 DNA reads TGCGCCAGCAGCTTGGTTCTTGGGGGGTACGAGCAGTACTTC.

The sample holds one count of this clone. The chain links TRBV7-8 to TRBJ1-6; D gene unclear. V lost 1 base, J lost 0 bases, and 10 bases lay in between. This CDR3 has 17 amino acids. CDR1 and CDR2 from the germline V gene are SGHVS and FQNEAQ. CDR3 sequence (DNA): TGTGCCAGCAGCTTAGAATTTGGAGTCTCCTATAATTCACCCCTCCACTTT. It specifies CASSLEFGVSYNSPLHF.

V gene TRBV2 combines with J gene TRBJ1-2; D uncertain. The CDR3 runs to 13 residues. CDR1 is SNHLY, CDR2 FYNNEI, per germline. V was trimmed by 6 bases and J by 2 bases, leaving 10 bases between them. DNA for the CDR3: TGTGCCAGCAGGGCGGTGGGGAACTATGGCTACACCTTC. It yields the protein CASRAVGNYGYTF.

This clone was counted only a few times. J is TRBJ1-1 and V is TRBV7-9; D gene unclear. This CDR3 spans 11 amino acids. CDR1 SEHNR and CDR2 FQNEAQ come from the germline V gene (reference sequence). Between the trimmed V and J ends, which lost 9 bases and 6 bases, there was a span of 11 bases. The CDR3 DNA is TGTGCCAGTGGGGTCGGGGCTGAAGCTTTCTTT. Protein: CASGVGAEAFF.

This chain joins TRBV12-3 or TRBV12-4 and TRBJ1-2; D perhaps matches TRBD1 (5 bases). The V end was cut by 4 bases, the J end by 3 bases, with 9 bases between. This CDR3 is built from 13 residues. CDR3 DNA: TGTGCCAGCAGTTCGGGACTACACTATGGCTACACCTTC. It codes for CASSSGLHYGYTF.